This record covers a single T cell receptor (beta chain). Profiled with immunoSEQ multiplex PCR; TCRdb holds only in-frame clones, not every one. The profile shows approximately 500,000 clones, over 60% of them singletons. This entry comes from a study of shared clonotypes between healthy human individuals. This sequence was found in a middle-aged woman in good health. Some clones in this sample may be carry-over from other donors' samples. The source material was PBMCs.

This CDR3 reads CASSFGAGGSNEQFF. Here the CDR3 DNA reads TGTGCCAGCAGTTTTGGAGCGGGAGGATCGAATGAGCAGTTCTTC. J is TRBJ2-1 and V is TRBV27; 9 nucleotides match TRBD2. With 3 bases clipped from V and 7 bases from J, the junction kept 7 bases outside the gene matches. CDR1 and CDR2 from the germline V gene are MNHEY and SMNVEV (reference sequence). The CDR3 covers 15 residues.